These T cell receptor beta chains were read from a single sample in a study of CD8 T cells in ankylosing spondylitis. MiXCR was run by TCRdb on the 5' RACE reads, yielding one entry per CDR3 protein. The table lists approximately 400,000 distinct CDR3 sequences, about a sixth of them singletons. The specimen sequenced was blood, either unsorted or a sorted T cell fraction (not recorded which). All receptors come from a male donor with ankylosing spondylitis. CDR3s include the opening cysteine and the closing phenylalanine or tryptophan. The order of the fields is CDR3 length, clone size, D gene, V gene, J gene, CDR3 DNA, CDR3 protein. A D gene is named only where the DNA matches it firmly. Clone size appears in some rows only: once, few, many, or a class for an expanded clone.

13	many	-	TRBV5-1	TRBJ1-1	TGCGCCAGCAGCACAGACTCAGACACTGAAGCTTTCTTT	CASSTDSDTEAFF
14	few	-	TRBV7-8	TRBJ2-1	TGTGCCAGCAGCTTAGACCGGGACATCAATGAGCAGTTCTTC	CASSLDRDINEQFF
16	few	TRBD2	TRBV2	TRBJ2-5	TGTGCCAGCAGCCAGAGGACTAGCGGGGTCCAAGAGACCCAGTACTTC	CASSQRTSGVQETQYF
17	few	TRBD1	TRBV7-9	TRBJ1-2	TGTGCCAGCAGCTTACACCGGACAGGGAAGGCGAACTATGGCTACACCTTC	CASSLHRTGKANYGYTF
15	-	TRBD1	TRBV5-8	TRBJ2-7	TGTGCCAGCAGCATCTACGGACAGGGAGCCTACGAGCAGTACTTC	CASSIYGQGAYEQYF
14	few	-	TRBV11-3	TRBJ2-7	TGTGCCAGCAGGGGTTCAGGGAACTCCTACGAGCAGTACTTC	CASRGSGNSYEQYF
14	few	TRBD1	TRBV24-1	TRBJ2-7	TGTGCCACCAAAATCCAGGGGGCGCCGGACGAGCAGTACTTC	CATKIQGAPDEQYF
16	many	-	TRBV4-1	TRBJ2-3	TGCGCCAGCAGCCAAGAACGGGGGTTTAGCACAGATACGCAGTATTTT	CASSQERGFSTDTQYF
13	many	-	TRBV7-9	TRBJ1-1	TGTGCCAGCACTAGGGGGGAGAACACTGAAGCTTTCTTT	CASTRGENTEAFF
16	-	TRBD2	TRBV15	TRBJ2-7	TGTGCCACCAGCAGAGAAGGGAGCGGGGCCAAGGGCGAGCAGTACTTC	CATSREGSGAKGEQYF
13	-	TRBD1	TRBV20-1	TRBJ2-1	TGCAGTGCGATTCGAACACAGGGGAATGAGCAGTTCTTC	CSAIRTQGNEQFF
17	few	TRBD1	TRBV5-1	TRBJ2-7	TGCGCCAGCAGCCCCCTGCGTGGAGACAGGGGAACCTACGAGCAGTACTTC	CASSPLRGDRGTYEQYF
13	many	-	TRBV20-1	TRBJ1-1	TGCAGTGCTAGAAACAGGTTGAACACTGAAGCTTTCTTT	CSARNRLNTEAFF
15	-	TRBD2	TRBV12-3/TRBV12-4	TRBJ2-1	TGTGCCAGCAGCCTGACTAGCGGGACTGACTATGAGCAGTTCTTC	CASSLTSGTDYEQFF
14	-	TRBD2	TRBV6-1	TRBJ2-7	TGTGCCAGCACCAAACCGGGAGGGACGTACGAGCAGTACTTC	CASTKPGGTYEQYF
15	-	TRBD1	TRBV6-1	TRBJ1-4	TGTGCCAGCAGTGCCCGGGACAGGACGAGTGAAAAACTGTTTTTT	CASSARDRTSEKLFF
14	-	-	TRBV21-1	TRBJ1-5	TGTGCCAGCAGCAAACACAGAGCCGGCCAGCCCCAGCATTTT	CASSKHRAGQPQHF
16	few	TRBD1	TRBV10-3	TRBJ2-1	TGTGCCATCAGTGAGTGGACAGGCCTTACCTACAATGAGCAGTTCTTC	CAISEWTGLTYNEQFF
12	few	-	TRBV20-1	TRBJ2-7	TGCAGTGGCGGCTTTGGGGGGTACGAGCAGTACTTC	CSGGFGGYEQYF
13	-	-	TRBV29-1	TRBJ1-3	TGCAGCGTTGCTGCCTACTCTGGAAACACCATATATTTT	CSVAAYSGNTIYF
16	few	-	TRBV6-5	TRBJ2-1	TGTGCCAGCAGTTACTCTTCGCAGAGCTCCTACAATGAGCAGTTCTTC	CASSYSSQSSYNEQFF
13	few	-	TRBV5-1	TRBJ2-5	TGCGCCAGCAGCTTTGAGGGGGAAGAGACCCAGTACTTC	CASSFEGEETQYF
16	-	TRBD1	TRBV14	TRBJ2-1	TGTGCCAGCAGCCGAGGAGGGACAGGGGTTATGTATGAGCAGTTCTTC	CASSRGGTGVMYEQFF
15	few	TRBD2	TRBV28	TRBJ2-7	TGTGCCAGCAGTTCGGGACTAGCGCTCCTGGACGAGCAGTACTTC	CASSSGLALLDEQYF
17	-	TRBD2	TRBV4-1	TRBJ2-3	TGCGCCAGCAGCCCATCTAGCGGGGGGGCGGGCACAGATACGCAGTATTTT	CASSPSSGGAGTDTQYF
14	-	TRBD2	TRBV5-1	TRBJ2-7	TGCGCCAGCAGCTTGTTTAGCGGGAGTACCGAGCAGTACTTC	CASSLFSGSTEQYF
15	few	TRBD1	TRBV28	TRBJ1-5	TGTGCCAGCAGCTCCTCCGGACAGGGACATCAGCCCCAGCATTTT	CASSSSGQGHQPQHF
16	few	-	TRBV7-8	TRBJ2-1	TGTGCCAGCAGCCCCCCGAGGACGCCAGGGGAGGATGAGCAGTTCTTC	CASSPPRTPGEDEQFF
15	few	TRBD1	TRBV12-3/TRBV12-4	TRBJ1-5	TGTGCCAGCAGTTTAGGGACAGGGGGCGGGCAGCCCCAGCATTTT	CASSLGTGGGQPQHF
17	-	-	TRBV4-2	TRBJ2-3	TGTGCCAGCAGCCAAGGGGGCCTCTCGGGACGCACAGATACGCAGTATTTT	CASSQGGLSGRTDTQYF
13	-	TRBD1	TRBV18	TRBJ1-1	TGTGCCAGCTCAAAAACAGGGGCCGCTGAAGCTTTCTTT	CASSKTGAAEAFF
15	few	-	TRBV18	TRBJ1-4	TGTGCCAGCTCACCCGGATCCCCGGGCGGTGAAAAACTGTTTTTT	CASSPGSPGGEKLFF
16	few	-	TRBV4-1	TRBJ2-3	TGCGCCAGCAGCCTAACCGGGACCAAGGATGGAGATACGCAGTATTTT	CASSLTGTKDGDTQYF
16	-	-	TRBV7-9	TRBJ1-4	TGTGCCAGCAGCCCAGCCCTCAGAGCAACTAATGAAAAACTGTTTTTT	CASSPALRATNEKLFF
15	few	-	TRBV20-1	TRBJ1-1	TGCAGTGCTAGAGACGTAAGCAGGGGGAACACTGAAGCTTTCTTT	CSARDVSRGNTEAFF
13	few	-	TRBV18	TRBJ1-3	TGTGCCAGCTCACGGGGTTTTGGAAACACCATATATTTT	CASSRGFGNTIYF
13	-	-	TRBV5-1	TRBJ2-5	TGCGCCAGCAGCTTGGCAGTTCGAGAGACCCAGTACTTC	CASSLAVRETQYF
13	few	-	TRBV29-1	TRBJ1-4	TGCAGCGTTGGGTCACCAACTAATGAAAAACTGTTTTTT	CSVGSPTNEKLFF
15	-	-	TRBV20-1	TRBJ1-6	TGCAGTGCTCAGAAGCGGAGGACGGAGAATTCACCCCTCCACTTT	CSAQKRRTENSPLHF
14	-	-	TRBV7-4	TRBJ1-5	TGTGCCCACATTCCGGGGGGCAGCAATCAGCCCCAGCATTTT	CAHIPGGSNQPQHF
14	-	-	TRBV6-1	TRBJ2-6	TGTGCCAGCAGTACAATCTCTGGGGCCAACGTCCTGACTTTC	CASSTISGANVLTF
16	-	TRBD2	TRBV20-1	TRBJ2-1	TGCAGTGCTACCCAGGTAGCACTAGCGGGAGTAAATGAGCAGTTCTTC	CSATQVALAGVNEQFF
13	-	-	TRBV10-3	TRBJ1-4	TGTGCCATCAGTTCCGGGACTAATGAAAAACTGTTTTTT	CAISSGTNEKLFF
16	-	-	TRBV20-1	TRBJ2-2	TGCAGTGCTAGAGAACCGGGACCGATCTTCACCGGGGAGCTGTTTTTT	CSAREPGPIFTGELFF
11	-	TRBD1	TRBV29-1	TRBJ2-5	TGCAGCGGGGGACAGAGCAAGACCCAGTACTTC	CSGGQSKTQYF
14	-	-	TRBV9	TRBJ2-3	TGTGCCAGCAGCGTAGTGAGCAGCACAGATACGCAGTATTTT	CASSVVSSTDTQYF